This T cell receptor beta chain was retrieved from a study of regulatory T cells in long-lasting Graves disease. Regarding the study as a whole: Persistent cases favored TRBV28, TRBJ1-2 and TRBJ2-5.

Trimming cost V 0 bases and J 1 base; bases outside gene matches: 8. The germline CDR1 and CDR2 sequences are DFQATT and SNEGSKA (reference sequence). This CDR3 region has 16 residues. Both iRepertoire HTBI primers and Arm-PCR of CDR3 regions were used to build the TCR beta libraries. TCRdb recomputed calls from the multiplex PCR reads with MiXCR, one row per CDR3 protein. The sample lists a few hundred thousand distinct CDR3 sequences; approximately 13% were seen once. Indicated time point: newly diagnosed GD, antithyroid drugs for less than 3 months. Extracted RNA from PBMCs served as the source of the TCR library. Patients came through an endocrinology department, and that department was in Xi'an, China. This clonotype was seen at least ten times. Its antigen is not identified. This sample also belongs to another study, concerning T cells in Graves' hyperthyroidism and ophthalmopathy. From that study: Graves' hyperthyroidism showing no ophthalmopathy progression within 18 months was considered stable.

V is TRBV20-1 and J is TRBJ2-5, with 7 bases matching TRBD2. The source material was peripheral blood mononuclear cells (PBMCs), sampled at new diagnosis, from a patient treated with antithyroid drugs. This sequence was found in a young man with Graves disease. CDR3 bases: TGCAGTGCTAGAGATTGGGGAGGGAGTGGCCAAGAGACCCAGTACTTC. The encoded protein is CSARDWGGSGQETQYF.